A single sample gave rise to the 26 T cell receptor beta chains below, sequenced in a study of blood T cell repertoires in COVID-19. TCRdb's table, derived via immunoSEQ multiplex PCR, lists solely in-frame clones and lacks some. The sample lists some 150,000 clones, 83% occurring once. The sample consisted of peripheral blood. These receptors were collected from a woman aged 60-75 years with COVID-19, enrolled during active disease.

This chain links TRBV6-6 with TRBJ1-6; TRBD1 is a possible D gene (6 bases). Germline V gene lookup returns CDR1 MNHNY and CDR2 SVGAGI (reference sequence). V shed 5 bases and J shed 9 bases, with 8 bases lying between them. The CDR3 extends over 12 amino acids. CDR3 region: CASSQGGSPLHF. The CDR3 DNA reads as TGTGCCAGCAGTCAAGGGGGTTCACCCCTCCACTTT.

The chain recombines TRBV6-5 with TRBJ2-7, with 7 bases fitting TRBD1. Looked up from germline, CDR1 is MNHEY and CDR2 is SVGAGI. The CDR3 spans 14 residues. J was trimmed by 0 bases and V by 5 bases; bases with no gene match: 4. CDR3 amino acids: CASSPRTGSYEQYV. CDR3 nucleotides: TGTGCCAGCAGTCCCAGGACAGGCTCCTACGAGCAGTACGTC.

J is TRBJ2-1 and V is TRBV2; 8 bases match TRBD2. V was clipped by 3 bases and J by 4 bases; unmatched bases: 5. Germline CDR1 is SNHLY and CDR2 is FYNNEI. The CDR3 has 15 residues. CDR3 DNA sequence: TGTGCCAGCAGTGACAGCGGGAGTAGGTACAATGAGCAGTTCTTC. The encoded protein is CASSDSGSRYNEQFF.

This rearrangement joins TRBV5-1 to TRBJ1-6; 7 bases are a match to TRBD1. The germline V gene has CDR1 SGHRS and CDR2 YFSETQ. Trimming took 5 bases from V and 6 from J; bases not matched to a gene: 11. This CDR3 has 16 residues. The DNA of the CDR3 is TGCGCCAGCAGAGAGAGACAGGGCGTAATTAATTCACCCCTCCACTTT. It codes for CASRERQGVINSPLHF.

The rearrangement uses TRBV7-8 and TRBJ2-7, with a possible D match to TRBD2 (5 bases). Trimming took 8 bases from V and 7 from J, leaving 15 bases between them. CDR1 and CDR2 from the germline V gene are SGHVS and FQNEAQ. The CDR3 has 12 residues. The CDR3 nucleotides are TGTGCCAGCGGTCACTCCACGGGGGAGCAGTACTTC. It translates to CASGHSTGEQYF. The full variable domain, in which reference TRBV7-8 and TRBJ2-7 provide the parts outside the CDR3, is GAGVSQSPRYKVAKRGQDVALRCDPISGHVSLFWYQQALGQGPEFLTYFQNEAQLDKSGLPSDRFFAERPEGSVSTLKIQRTQQEDSAVYLCASGHSTGEQYFGPGTRLTVT.

The chain has TRBV11-3 and TRBJ2-2; D gene ambiguous. This CDR3 is built from 15 residues. Germline V gives CDR1 SGHNT, CDR2 YENEEA. The ends were cut back, 0 bases at V and 2 bases at J, with 7 bases in the middle. The CDR3 here is CASSLDPLNTGELFF. CDR3 DNA: TGTGCCAGCAGCTTAGACCCCTTAAACACCGGGGAGCTGTTTTTT.

This chain joins TRBV30 and TRBJ1-5; D ambiguous. This CDR3 region has 13 residues. Germline V gives CDR1 GTSNPN, CDR2 SVGIG (reference sequence). V lost 5 bases and J lost 2, with 10 bases in between. In DNA, the CDR3 is TGTGCCTGGTCTCGACTGGGCAATCAGCCCCAGCATTTT. The encoded protein is CAWSRLGNQPQHF.

CDR3 nucleotides: TGTGCCAGTAGGCCGACAGGGATTACTAACTATGGCTACACCTTC. Its translation is CASRPTGITNYGYTF. J is TRBJ1-2 and V is TRBV19; 7 bases map to TRBD1. The CDR3 covers 15 residues. The V gene end was trimmed by 6 bases and the J gene end by 0 bases; junction bases not matched to a gene: 7. Germline V gene lookup returns CDR1 LNHDA and CDR2 SQIVND (reference sequence). Supplemented by reference TRBV19 and TRBJ1-2, the full variable domain reads DGGITQSPKYLFRKEGQNVTLSCEQNLNHDAMYWYRQDPGQGLRLIYYSQIVNDFQKGDIAEGYSVSREKKESFPLTVTSAQKNPTAFYLCASRPTGITNYGYTFGSGTRLTVV.

The genes are TRBV6-1 and TRBJ2-3; perhaps TRBD2 as D (5 bases). Trimming removed 3 bases at V and 2 bases at J, with 9 bases between. This CDR3 is built from 14 residues. The germline V gene has CDR1 MNHNS and CDR2 SASEGT. The CDR3: CASSDLDYTDTQYF. The CDR3 nucleotides read TGTGCCAGCAGTGACCTAGACTACACAGATACGCAGTATTTT.

The sample holds one count of this clone. The V gene is TRBV7-9, the J gene TRBJ2-4; D is perhaps TRBD2 (6 bases). Germline CDR1 is SEHNR and CDR2 is FQNEAQ (reference sequence). This CDR3 is 15 amino acids long. Between the trimmed V and J ends, which lost 3 bases and 0 bases, there was a span of 9 bases. The CDR3 is CASSFGGIAKNIQYF. The CDR3 DNA is TGTGCCAGCAGCTTTGGAGGGATAGCCAAAAACATTCAGTACTTC.

The table lists this clone with a few counts. Distinct nucleotide sequences in the sample also encode this CDR3. The chain is built from TRBV10-2 and TRBJ1-2; 7 bases are shared with TRBD1. J lost 4 bases, V lost 4 bases, and 3 bases had no gene match. The CDR3 spans 13 residues. The V gene's germline CDR1 is WSHSY and CDR2 SAAADI. The CDR3 here is CASSVDRAYGYTF. DNA of the CDR3: TGCGCCAGCAGTGTTGACAGGGCCTATGGCTACACCTTC.

Details on this clone: The sample holds other DNA sequences that translate to the same CDR3. J is TRBJ1-1 and V is TRBV6-5; 7 bases are a match to TRBD1. J gave up 0 bases and V 5 bases, and 3 bases lay outside the gene matches. The CDR3 loop spans 14 amino acids. Germline-derived CDR1 and CDR2 are MNHEY and SVGAGI. This CDR3 is CASSRDSMNTEAFF. Written as DNA, the CDR3 is TGTGCCAGCAGTAGGGACAGCATGAACACTGAAGCTTTCTTT.

The chain couples TRBV11-2 to TRBJ2-1; TRBD2 matches at 9 bases. Losses at the gene ends were 5 bases for V and 3 bases for J; bases not matched to a gene: 8. Germline lookup yields CDR1 SGHAT and CDR2 FQNNGV. This CDR3 spans 16 amino acids. The CDR3 loop is CASSARLAVNYNEQFF. DNA of the CDR3: TGTGCCAGCAGCGCCCGACTAGCGGTAAACTACAATGAGCAGTTCTTC.

In its sample, this clone was seen once. The chain employs TRBV6-5 and TRBJ1-5; 9 positions agree with TRBD1. V dropped 9 bases and J dropped 3; count of bases not matched to a gene: 9. Germline V gene lookup returns CDR1 MNHEY and CDR2 SVGAGI. The CDR3 covers 15 residues. This CDR3 reads CASNYRGPVNQPQHF. The CDR3, as DNA: TGTGCCAGTAATTACAGGGGGCCGGTCAATCAGCCCCAGCATTTT.

A few counts support this clone. The V call is TRBV20-1, the J call TRBJ1-1; D is undetermined. The germline V and J ends were trimmed by 3 bases and 4 bases, with 9 bases remaining between them. The CDR3 consists of 12 residues. Germline loops: CDR1 DFQATT, CDR2 SNEGSKA (reference sequence). The CDR3 nucleotides read TGCAGTGCTAGTCTGGGGAGCACTGAAGCTTTCTTT. This gives the protein CSASLGSTEAFF.

This chain links TRBV4-1 with TRBJ1-2; 9 nucleotides align to TRBD1. CDR3 size: 16 residues. After removal of 6 bases from V and 4 bases from J, the junction contained 12 bases not matched to a gene. Germline CDR1 is MGHRA and CDR2 is YSYEKL. The CDR3: CASRGGSRDRVYGYTF. CDR3 nucleotides: TGCGCCAGCAGAGGGGGAAGCAGGGACAGGGTCTATGGCTACACCTTC.

The CDR3, as DNA: TGTGCCAGCAGGGAAAGGGGTTGGGATACGCAGTATTTT. It translates to CASRERGWDTQYF. V gene TRBV12-3 or TRBV12-4 combines with J gene TRBJ2-3; a weak D match, TRBD1 (5 bases). V lost 6 bases and J 6 bases, leaving 13 bases between the germline ends. The CDR3 has 13 amino acids.

The chain uses TRBV7-3 and TRBJ1-4; 7 nucleotides agree with TRBD1. J lost 8 bases, V lost 2 bases, and 8 bases had no gene match. Germline V lookup: CDR1 SGHTA, CDR2 FQGTGA. The CDR3 runs 15 residues. In DNA form, the CDR3 reads TGTGCCAGCAGCTTATCGGGACAGCAGGGGGAAAAACTGTTTTTT. Translation: CASSLSGQQGEKLFF.

This clone was recorded once. The V call is TRBV19, the J call TRBJ1-5, with D maybe TRBD1 (6 bases). CDR1 is LNHDA, CDR2 SQIVND, per germline (reference sequence). This CDR3 is built from 16 residues. Between the trimmed V and J ends, which lost 2 bases and 3 bases, there was a span of 14 bases. This chain's CDR3 is CASSILGQGYNQPQHF. In DNA, the CDR3 is TGTGCCAGTAGTATACTGGGGCAGGGGTACAATCAGCCCCAGCATTTT.

This chain connects TRBV5-1 to TRBJ1-3, with a tentative D call TRBD1 (6 bases). The germline gives CDR1 SGHRS, CDR2 YFSETQ. The CDR3 totals 14 residues. Trimming pared 4 bases from V and 0 bases from J, leaving 8 bases between. The DNA of the CDR3 is TGCGCCAGCAGCAAGGACAGCTCTGGAAACACCATATATTTT. This sequence encodes CASSKDSSGNTIYF.

The rearrangement uses TRBV18 and TRBJ2-1, with 8 nucleotides matching TRBD1. Germline V gene data show CDR1 as KGHSH and CDR2 as LQKENI. With V trimmed by 4 bases and J by 8 bases, 10 bases remained unmatched. The CDR3 is 15 amino acids. CDR3 bases: TGTGCCAGCTCACGAGGACAGGGTGAAGTGGATGAGCAGTTCTTC. Residues: CASSRGQGEVDEQFF.

V is TRBV5-1 and J is TRBJ2-3; a possible D gene is TRBD2 (6 bases). Germline V gene lookup returns CDR1 SGHRS and CDR2 YFSETQ. CDR3 size: 15 residues. With 0 bases removed from V and 1 base from J, the gap between germline ends came to 9 bases. In DNA form, the CDR3 reads TGCGCCAGCAGCTTGGGACTAGTTGGCACAGATACGCAGTATTTT. Translation: CASSLGLVGTDTQYF.

This clone was seen more than once but under ten times. The V gene is TRBV6-4, the J gene TRBJ2-3; 8 bases align to TRBD1. Germline V lookup: CDR1 MRHNA, CDR2 SNTAGT. Unmatched junction bases numbered 7, after V lost 3 bases and J lost 5 bases. CDR3 length: 15 amino acids. The CDR3: CASSEGQGRLDTQYF. As DNA, the CDR3 is TGTGCCAGCAGTGAAGGACAGGGAAGGTTAGATACGCAGTATTTT.

This clone was seen only once. The chain recombines TRBV19 with TRBJ2-7, with 8 bases lining up with TRBD2. CDR1 and CDR2 (germline): LNHDA, SQIVND (reference sequence). The CDR3 sequence is 13 residues long. V dropped 5 bases and J dropped 6; count of bases not matched to a gene: 6. CDR3 nucleotides: TGTGCCAGTAGTGCGCTAGCGGGCGGCGAGCAGTACGTC. Translated: CASSALAGGEQYV.

The rearrangement joins TRBV2 to TRBJ1-5; TRBD1 is a possible D gene (5 bases). Germline V gene data show CDR1 as SNHLY and CDR2 as FYNNEI. V lost 5 bases and J 3 bases, leaving 11 bases between the germline ends. The CDR3 is 14 residues long. The CDR3 loop is CASSYGQANQPQHF. The CDR3 DNA is TGTGCCAGCAGTTATGGACAAGCCAATCAGCCCCAGCATTTT.

By sample share, this clone is medium-sized (0.01 to 0.1%). This chain uses TRBV5-1 with TRBJ2-5; TRBD2 agrees at 9 bases. V trimming: 0 bases; J trimming: 3 bases; junction bases outside the gene matches: 9. The CDR3 consists of 17 residues. Germline CDR1 reads SGHRS; CDR2 reads YFSETQ. This CDR3 reads CASSLGVAGALKETQYF. CDR3 DNA: TGCGCCAGCAGCTTGGGAGTAGCGGGAGCGCTGAAAGAGACCCAGTACTTC.